These T cell receptor beta chains were read from a single sample in a study of graft-versus-host responses after intestinal transplantation. No cognate antigen is known for these TCRs. Profiled with immunoSEQ multiplex PCR; TCRdb holds only in-frame clones, not every one. In the table there are 90,000 to 150,000 clones, roughly 96% of which are singletons. Specimen: unstimulated CD8+ T cells sorted from spleen or lymph node cells, collected before intestinal transplant. The receptors were gathered from a human donor who received an intestinal transplant. Each CDR3 is given with its conserved first and last residue. A D gene is named only where the DNA matches it firmly. Expanded clones are given a class, and other clones once, few, many or no size at all.

>NA|TRBV27|TRBJ2-7|once
TGTGCCAGCAGTTCCGTGGACAGCGTCTACGAGCAGTACTTC
CASSSVDSVYEQYF
>TRBD2|TRBV5-6|TRBJ2-7|NA
TGTGCCAGCAGCTCAGCCGGGACTAGCGGGAGTTCCTACGAGCAGTACTTC
CASSSAGTSGSSYEQYF
>TRBD1|TRBV7-8|TRBJ1-3|once
TGTGCCAGCAGCTTCGACAGGGTTGGAAACACCATATATTTT
CASSFDRVGNTIYF
>NA|TRBV4-3|TRBJ2-7|NA
TGCGCCAGCAGCCAAGGGAGTAGCGGAAACTACGAGCAGTACTTC
CASSQGSSGNYEQYF
>TRBD1|TRBV29-1|TRBJ2-7|NA
TGCAGCGTACAGGGGGCGAGGACCTACGAGCAGTACTTC
CSVQGARTYEQYF
>TRBD1|TRBV28|TRBJ1-2|NA
TGTGCCAGCAGTTTATTGACAGGGGGTATTGGCTACACCTTC
CASSLLTGGIGYTF
>NA|TRBV5-8|TRBJ1-5|NA
TGTGCCAGCAGCCCGCGACAGCCCAATCAGCCCCAGCATTTT
CASSPRQPNQPQHF
>NA|TRBV4-1|TRBJ2-4|NA
TGCGCCAGCAGCCAAGATTCAGTCGGGAGTAACATTCAGTACTTC
CASSQDSVGSNIQYF
>NA|TRBV9|TRBJ1-2|NA
TGTGCCAGCAGCTCTTCGGATAGGTTGGGAGATGGCTACACCTTC
CASSSSDRLGDGYTF
>TRBD2|TRBV4-1|TRBJ2-1|NA
TGCGCCAGCAGCATGCAGCGGGGAGCCTATGAGCAGTTCTTC
CASSMQRGAYEQFF
>TRBD1|TRBV27|TRBJ2-1|once
TGTGCCAGCAGTTTACTACAGGGGGGCGATGAGCAGTTCTTC
CASSLLQGGDEQFF
>NA|TRBV6-5|TRBJ1-1|NA
TGTGCCAGCGTAAACAACAGGGCGGCGAACACTGAAGCTTTCTTT
CASVNNRAANTEAFF
>TRBD1|TRBV9|TRBJ2-5|NA
TGTGCCAGCAGCCCACCGGGACAGGGAATGACCCAGTACTTC
CASSPPGQGMTQYF
>TRBD2|TRBV6-1|TRBJ2-3|NA
TGTGCCAGCAGCCGCTGGACTAGCGGCACAGATACGCAGTATTTT
CASSRWTSGTDTQYF
>NA|TRBV4-1|TRBJ2-7|NA
TGCGCCAGCAGCCAAGATCCGGGGCGCGAGCAGTACTTC
CASSQDPGREQYF
>NA|TRBV30|TRBJ2-7|NA
TGTGCCTGGAGTATCACCGAAAAAGGACTGTACTTC
CAWSITEKGLYF
>TRBD1|TRBV28|TRBJ1-5|NA
TGTGCCAGCAGTTTAAGACAGGGGGATCAGCCCCAGCATTTT
CASSLRQGDQPQHF
>TRBD1|TRBV28|TRBJ1-3|NA
TGTGCCAGCAGTCCCGACAGGGAAGACTCTGGAAACACCATATATTTT
CASSPDREDSGNTIYF
>NA|TRBV28|TRBJ2-7|NA
TGTGCCAGCAGTTTGACGGGATTCTCCTACGAGCAGTACTTC
CASSLTGFSYEQYF
>NA|TRBV2|TRBJ2-7|NA
TGTGCCAGCAGTGATGGAGGACAGATATTTACCTCCGAGCAGTACTTC
CASSDGGQIFTSEQYF
>NA|TRBV27|TRBJ2-1|once
TGTGCCAGCAGCCACCGTCCGTACTACAATGAGCAGTTCTTC
CASSHRPYYNEQFF
>TRBD2|TRBV25-1|TRBJ2-1|NA
TGTGCCAGCAGTGCCTGGGAGGGAGAGGGTGAGCAGTTCTTC
CASSAWEGEGEQFF
>TRBD1|TRBV28|TRBJ1-5|NA
TGTGCCAGCAGTTTTCCCGGACAGGACCCCGATAGCAATCAGCCCCAGCATTTT
CASSFPGQDPDSNQPQHF
>NA|TRBV30|TRBJ1-2|once
TGTGCCTGGAGGAAGGTATATGGCTACACCTTC
CAWRKVYGYTF
>TRBD1|TRBV28|TRBJ1-5|NA
TGTGCCAGCAGGGGGCGACAGGGTGCACATCAGCCCCAGCATTTT
CASRGRQGAHQPQHF